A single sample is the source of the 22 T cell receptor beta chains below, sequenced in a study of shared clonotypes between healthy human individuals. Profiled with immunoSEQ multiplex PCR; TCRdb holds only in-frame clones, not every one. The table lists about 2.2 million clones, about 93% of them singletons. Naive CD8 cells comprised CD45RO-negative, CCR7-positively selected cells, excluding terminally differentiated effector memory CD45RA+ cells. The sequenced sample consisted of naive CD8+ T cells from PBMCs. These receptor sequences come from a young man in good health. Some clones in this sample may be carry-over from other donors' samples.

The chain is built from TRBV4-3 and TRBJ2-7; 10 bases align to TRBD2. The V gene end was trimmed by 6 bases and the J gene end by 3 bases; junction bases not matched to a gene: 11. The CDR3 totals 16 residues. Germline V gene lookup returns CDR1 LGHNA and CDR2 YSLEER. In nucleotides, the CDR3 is TGCGCCAGCAGTCCCTGGACTAGCGGTGGGAGCTACGAGCAGTACTTC. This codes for CASSPWTSGGSYEQYF.

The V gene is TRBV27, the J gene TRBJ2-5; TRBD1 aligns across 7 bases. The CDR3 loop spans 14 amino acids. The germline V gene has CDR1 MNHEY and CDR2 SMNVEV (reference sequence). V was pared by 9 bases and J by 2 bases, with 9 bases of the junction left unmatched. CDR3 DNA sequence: TGTGCCAGTAAACAGGGGCGAGGGCAAGAGACCCAGTACTTC. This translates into CASKQGRGQETQYF.

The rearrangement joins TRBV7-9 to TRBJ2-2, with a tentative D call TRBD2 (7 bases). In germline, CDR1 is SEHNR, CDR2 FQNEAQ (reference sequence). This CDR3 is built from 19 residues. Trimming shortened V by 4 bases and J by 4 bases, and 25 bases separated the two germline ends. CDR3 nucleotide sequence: TGTGCCAGCAGCTCCCTCCCCCCGCGGGGGCTAAGTCTCACCGGGGAGCTGTTTTTT. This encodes CASSSLPPRGLSLTGELFF.

CDR3: CASGGPFLGYTF. DNA for the CDR3: TGTGCCAGCGGGGGACCTTTCCTCGGCTACACCTTC. The V call is TRBV6-1, the J call TRBJ1-2; a weak D match, TRBD1 (5 bases). In germline, CDR1 is MNHNS, CDR2 SASEGT. The length of the CDR3 is 12 residues. V was cut by 8 bases and J by 8 bases, with 15 bases left in between.

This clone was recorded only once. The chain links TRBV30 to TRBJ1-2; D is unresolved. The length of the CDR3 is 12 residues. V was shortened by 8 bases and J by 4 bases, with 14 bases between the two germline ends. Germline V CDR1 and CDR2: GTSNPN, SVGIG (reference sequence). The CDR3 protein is CAGVPFPYGYTF. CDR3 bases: TGTGCCGGGGTGCCCTTCCCCTATGGCTACACCTTC.

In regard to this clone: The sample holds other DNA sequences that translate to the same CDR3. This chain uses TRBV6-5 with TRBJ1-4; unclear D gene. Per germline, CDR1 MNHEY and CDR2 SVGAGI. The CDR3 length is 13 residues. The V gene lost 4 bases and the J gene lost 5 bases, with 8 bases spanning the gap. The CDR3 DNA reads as TGTGCCAGCAGTTTGACCGGGAATGAAAAACTGTTTTTT. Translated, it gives CASSLTGNEKLFF.

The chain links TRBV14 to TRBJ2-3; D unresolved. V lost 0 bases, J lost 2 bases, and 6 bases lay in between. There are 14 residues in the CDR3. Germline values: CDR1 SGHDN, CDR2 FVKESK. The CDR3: CASSQDYDTDTQYF. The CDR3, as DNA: TGTGCCAGCAGCCAAGATTACGACACAGATACGCAGTATTTT.

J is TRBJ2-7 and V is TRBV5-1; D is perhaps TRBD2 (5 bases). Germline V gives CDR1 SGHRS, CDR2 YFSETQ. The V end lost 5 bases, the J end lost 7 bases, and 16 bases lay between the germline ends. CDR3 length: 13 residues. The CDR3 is CASRTVTREEQYF. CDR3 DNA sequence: TGCGCCAGCAGAACCGTGACACGGGAAGAGCAGTACTTC.

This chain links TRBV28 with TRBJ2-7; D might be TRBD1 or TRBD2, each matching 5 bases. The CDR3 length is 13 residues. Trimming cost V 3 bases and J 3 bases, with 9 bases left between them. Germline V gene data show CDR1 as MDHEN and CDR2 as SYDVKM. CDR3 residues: CASSLGDLYEQYF. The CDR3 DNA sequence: TGTGCCAGCAGTTTGGGGGATCTCTACGAGCAGTACTTC.

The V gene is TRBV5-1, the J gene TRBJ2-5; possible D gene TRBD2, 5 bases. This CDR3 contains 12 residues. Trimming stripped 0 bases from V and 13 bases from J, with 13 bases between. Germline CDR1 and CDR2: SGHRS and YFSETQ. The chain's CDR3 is CASSLVANLLYF. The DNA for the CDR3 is TGCGCCAGCAGCTTGGTAGCGAATCTCCTGTACTTC.

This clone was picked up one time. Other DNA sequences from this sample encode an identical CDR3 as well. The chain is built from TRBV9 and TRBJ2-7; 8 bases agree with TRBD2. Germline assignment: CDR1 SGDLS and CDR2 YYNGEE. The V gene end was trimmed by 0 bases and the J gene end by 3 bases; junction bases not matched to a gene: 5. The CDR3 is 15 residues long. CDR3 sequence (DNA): TGTGCCAGCAGCGTAGTGGCGGGAGGCGTCTACGAGCAGTACTTC. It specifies CASSVVAGGVYEQYF.

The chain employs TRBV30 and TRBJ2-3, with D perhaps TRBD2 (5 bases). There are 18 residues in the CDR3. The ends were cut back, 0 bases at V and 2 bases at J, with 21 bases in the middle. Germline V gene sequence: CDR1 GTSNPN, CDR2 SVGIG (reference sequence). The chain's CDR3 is CAWSVKGVGHLPTDTQYF. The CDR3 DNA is TGTGCCTGGAGTGTAAAGGGAGTAGGGCATCTACCCACAGATACGCAGTATTTT.

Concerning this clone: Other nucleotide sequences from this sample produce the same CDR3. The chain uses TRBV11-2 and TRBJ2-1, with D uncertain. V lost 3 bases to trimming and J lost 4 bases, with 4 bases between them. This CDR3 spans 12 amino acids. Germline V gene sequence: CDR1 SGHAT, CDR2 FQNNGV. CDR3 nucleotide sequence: TGTGCCAGCAGCTTTGGGTACAATGAGCAGTTCTTC. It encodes CASSFGYNEQFF.

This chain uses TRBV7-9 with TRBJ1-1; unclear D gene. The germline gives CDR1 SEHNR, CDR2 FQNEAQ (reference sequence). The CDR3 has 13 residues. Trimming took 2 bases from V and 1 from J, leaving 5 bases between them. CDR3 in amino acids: CASSLLENTEAFF. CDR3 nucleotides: TGTGCCAGCAGCTTACTGGAGAACACTGAAGCTTTCTTT.

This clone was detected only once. The CDR3 is CASSEARVGLYEQYF. The DNA for the CDR3 is TGCGCCAGCAGTGAAGCGCGAGTCGGCTTATACGAGCAGTACTTC. The chain carries TRBV10-2 and TRBJ2-7; D is undetermined. Deletions cut 3 bases from V and 4 bases from J, with 16 bases between. Germline-derived CDR1 and CDR2 are WSHSY and SAAADI. The CDR3 contains 15 residues.

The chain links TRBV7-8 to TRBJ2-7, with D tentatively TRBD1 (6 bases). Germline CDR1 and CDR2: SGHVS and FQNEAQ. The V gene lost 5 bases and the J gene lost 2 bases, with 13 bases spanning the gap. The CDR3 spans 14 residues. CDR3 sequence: CASSLPGQPYEQYF. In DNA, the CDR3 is TGTGCCAGCAGCCTACCGGGACAACCCTACGAGCAGTACTTC.

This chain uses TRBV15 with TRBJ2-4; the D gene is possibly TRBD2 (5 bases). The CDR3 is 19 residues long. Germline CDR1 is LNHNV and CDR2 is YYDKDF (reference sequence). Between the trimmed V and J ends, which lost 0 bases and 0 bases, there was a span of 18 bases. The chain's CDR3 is CATSREREQFMLAKNIQYF. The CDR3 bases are TGTGCCACCAGCAGAGAGAGGGAACAGTTTATGTTAGCCAAAAACATTCAGTACTTC.

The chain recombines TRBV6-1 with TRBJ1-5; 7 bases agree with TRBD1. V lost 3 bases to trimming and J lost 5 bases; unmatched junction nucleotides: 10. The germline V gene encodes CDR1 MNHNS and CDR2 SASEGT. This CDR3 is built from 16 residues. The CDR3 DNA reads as TGTGCCAGCAGTGACCTTGGGACAGCTCTCCATCAGCCCCAGCATTTT. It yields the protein CASSDLGTALHQPQHF.

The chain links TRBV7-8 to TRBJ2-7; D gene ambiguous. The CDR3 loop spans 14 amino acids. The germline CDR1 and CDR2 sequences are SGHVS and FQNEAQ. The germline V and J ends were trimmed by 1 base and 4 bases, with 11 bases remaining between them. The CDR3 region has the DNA TGTGCCAGCAGCTTAGTCGGCGAACGTTACGAGCAGTACTTC. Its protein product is CASSLVGERYEQYF.

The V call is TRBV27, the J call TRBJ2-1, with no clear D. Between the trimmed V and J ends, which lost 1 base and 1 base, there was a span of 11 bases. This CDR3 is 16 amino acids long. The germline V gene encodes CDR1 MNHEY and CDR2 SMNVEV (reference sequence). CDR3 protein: CASSLLPRESYNEQFF. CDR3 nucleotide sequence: TGTGCCAGCAGTTTATTGCCTAGAGAGTCCTACAATGAGCAGTTCTTC.

The CDR3 coding sequence is TGTGCCAGCAGCCTTAGACTAGCGGGAGTAGGGGAGCAGTTCTTC. This sequence encodes CASSLRLAGVGEQFF. V gene TRBV9 combines with J gene TRBJ2-1; 12 bases match TRBD2. The CDR3 spans 15 residues. The germline CDR1 and CDR2 sequences are SGDLS and YYNGEE. The V gene end was trimmed by 4 bases and the J gene end by 10 bases; junction bases not matched to a gene: 9.

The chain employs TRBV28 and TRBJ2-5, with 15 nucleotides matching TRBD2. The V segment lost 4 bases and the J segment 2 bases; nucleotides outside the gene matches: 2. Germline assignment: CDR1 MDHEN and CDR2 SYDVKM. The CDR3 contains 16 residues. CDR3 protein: CASSSGLAGGQETQYF. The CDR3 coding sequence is TGTGCCAGCAGTTCCGGACTAGCGGGGGGGCAAGAGACCCAGTACTTC.